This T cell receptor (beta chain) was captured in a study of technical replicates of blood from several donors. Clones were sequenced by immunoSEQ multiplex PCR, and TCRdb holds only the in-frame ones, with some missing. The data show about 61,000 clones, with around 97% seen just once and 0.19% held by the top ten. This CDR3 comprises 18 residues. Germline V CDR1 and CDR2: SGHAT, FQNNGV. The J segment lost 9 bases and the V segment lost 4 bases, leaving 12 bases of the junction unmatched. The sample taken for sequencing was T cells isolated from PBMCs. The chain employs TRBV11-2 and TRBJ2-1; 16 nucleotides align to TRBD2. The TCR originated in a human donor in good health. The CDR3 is CASSSGARGTSGGGEQFF. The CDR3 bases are TGTGCCAGCAGCTCGGGGGCTAGAGGGACTAGCGGGGGGGGTGAGCAGTTCTTC.